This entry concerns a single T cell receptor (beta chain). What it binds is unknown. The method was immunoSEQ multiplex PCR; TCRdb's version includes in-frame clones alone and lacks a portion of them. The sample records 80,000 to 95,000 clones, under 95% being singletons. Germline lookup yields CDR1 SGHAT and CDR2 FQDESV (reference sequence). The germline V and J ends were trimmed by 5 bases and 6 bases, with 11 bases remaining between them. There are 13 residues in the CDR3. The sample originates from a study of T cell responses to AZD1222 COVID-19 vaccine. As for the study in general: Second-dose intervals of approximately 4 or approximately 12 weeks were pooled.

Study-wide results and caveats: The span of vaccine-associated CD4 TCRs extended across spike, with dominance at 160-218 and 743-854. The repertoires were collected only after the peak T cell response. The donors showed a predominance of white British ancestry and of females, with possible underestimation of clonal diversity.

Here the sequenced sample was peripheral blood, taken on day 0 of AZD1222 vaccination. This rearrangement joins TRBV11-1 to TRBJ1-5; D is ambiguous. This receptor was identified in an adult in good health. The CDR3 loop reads CASSKGRSQPQHF. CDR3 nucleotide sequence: TGTGCCAGCAGCAAGGGCAGGAGTCAGCCCCAGCATTTT.